This T cell receptor (beta chain) appears in the sequencing data of a study of CD8 T cells in Susac syndrome. The study sequenced TCR beta in blood CD8+ and CD4+ T cells. It was negative isolation that provided the CD8+ and CD4+ T cells, whereas TEMRA cells were enriched by FACS. CDR3 length: 16 residues. Germline V gene sequence: CDR1 SGHTA, CDR2 FQGNSA. V shed 1 base and J shed 3 bases, with 16 bases lying between them. The RNA input was about 0.45 to 1 ug, and it was reverse transcribed with random hexamers. immunoSEQ multiplex PCR amplified TCR beta CDR3 across 54 Vbeta, 13 Jbeta. One entry per CDR3 protein results from TCRdb running MiXCR on the immunoSEQ multiplex PCR reads. The data show some 180,000 distinct CDR3 sequences, 85% to 95% seen once.

The gene calls are TRBV7-2 and TRBJ2-7, with a tentative D call TRBD2 (6 bases). The TCR was taken from a human donor in good health. The specimen sequenced was CD4+ T cells from PBMCs. CDR3 loop: CASSLVRSGALYEQYF. DNA of the CDR3: TGTGCCAGCAGCTTAGTAAGGTCGGGAGCGCTCTACGAGCAGTACTTC.